This T cell receptor (beta chain) emerged from a study of blood T cell repertoires in COVID-19. Study summary: Researchers got acute and convalescent COVID-19 samples from the United States, Italy and Spain. In each case, the material was cDNA or gDNA derived from T cells, B-cell-depleted T cells, or PBMCs.

As originally analysed: Amplifying reference gene primers gave estimates of nucleated cell counts. Here immunoSEQ multiplex PCR was the method, and the copy in TCRdb shows in-frame clones only, minus some. V and J calls and clone size come straight from that table; D and trimming were deduced from the DNA. The table shows some 160,000 clones, with roughly 93% occurring only once. The CDR3 is 15 amino acids. V was pared by 6 bases and J by 0 bases, with 11 bases between. Germline V CDR1 and CDR2: SEHNR, FQNEAQ (reference sequence). The rearrangement links TRBV7-9 to TRBJ1-4, with D uncertain. The specimen was peripheral blood. The TCR was taken from a man aged 18 to 30 with acute or convalescent COVID-19. The CDR3 protein is CASRRDTATNEKLFF. CDR3 bases: TGTGCCAGCAGGCGAGACACTGCAACTAATGAAAAACTGTTTTTT.